The source of this T cell receptor (beta chain) is a study of shared clonotypes between healthy human individuals. Overall study: Plates per donor: three CD4 naive, three CD4 memory, two CD8 naive, one CD8 memory.

Over several immunoSEQ plates, each subset's genomic DNA was distributed in even portions. The data were produced by immunoSEQ multiplex PCR, yet TCRdb's version contains in-frame clones alone and is incomplete. The sample consists of nearly 750,000 clones, 72% of them appearing once. V lost 9 bases and J lost 5; bases outside the gene matches: 2. This CDR3 region has 13 residues. Germline V gene lookup returns CDR1 MNHEY and CDR2 SVGAGI. The V and J genes are TRBV6-5 and TRBJ2-1, with 12 nucleotides matching TRBD2. The sample taken for sequencing was memory CD4+ T cells sorted from blood. The subset was: CD45RA-negative fraction. This TCR derives from a woman in her twenties or thirties in good health. CDR3 residues: CASRTSGNNEQFF. The CDR3 coding sequence is TGTGCCAGTAGGACTAGCGGGAACAATGAGCAGTTCTTC.